This TCR beta chain was captured in a study of cytomegalovirus exposure and HLA in healthy donors. The study, taken as a whole, reports: Rates of TCR association differed by HLA locus in a later analysis, with DRB1 highest and HLA-C lowest.

The donors gave bone marrow, and they were healthy. Germline-derived CDR1 and CDR2 are SGHTA and FQGNSA. The CDR3 length is 12 residues. The J segment lost 8 bases and the V segment lost 5 bases, leaving 4 bases of the junction unmatched. Turning to this clone: The antigen is undetermined.

PCR involved 60 Vbeta and 13 Jbeta primers. Only in-frame clones appear in the TCRdb table, and some are missing; sequencing was by immunoSEQ multiplex PCR. Of fewer than 200,000 clones in the sample, 70% to 80% were seen once. The sequencing sample was made of PBMCs. The source of this sequence is a female donor in good health and CMV-seronegative. The V gene is TRBV7-2, the J gene TRBJ1-2; 8 bases are shared with TRBD1. The CDR3 DNA sequence: TGTGCCAGCAGCCCCCGACAGGGGGGCTACACCTTC. Amino acids: CASSPRQGGYTF.